The clone carrying this T cell receptor beta chain was observed a few times. Its antigen remains unknown. This specimen comes from a study of cytomegalovirus exposure and HLA in healthy donors. General study findings and limits: Versus the roughly 670-donor mean, an Asian-associated ancestry cluster reportedly showed fewer N-insertions in a later analysis. Presence/absence comparisons presumed near-even sequencing depth among donors.

The PCR employed 60 Vbeta primers together with 13 Jbeta primers. Clones were sequenced by immunoSEQ multiplex PCR, and TCRdb holds only the in-frame ones, with some missing. The sample includes over 120,000 clones, 70% to 80% of them seen just once. Germline assignment: CDR1 SGHRS and CDR2 YFSETQ. The CDR3 extends over 15 amino acids. With 1 base clipped from V and 2 bases from J, the junction kept 0 bases outside the gene matches. The chain combines TRBV5-1 with TRBJ2-1; the match to TRBD2 covers 10 bases. The clonotype was recovered from an older woman in good health and CMV-seropositive. Input material: PBMCs. DNA for the CDR3: TGCGCCAGCAGCTTGAGCGGGAGGGCCTACAATGAGCAGTTCTTC. Translated, it gives CASSLSGRAYNEQFF.